The present entry profiles one TCR beta chain with its context. This clonotype was seen ten or more times. Its antigen has not been determined. Per-nucleotide qualities are absent, and no much larger clonotype sits a single base away. This sample stems from a study of human T cells and chemical hapten exposure (dated by TCRdb to the early 2020s). With regard to the full study: For sensitization, 2% DPC in acetone was applied to a 2 cm by 2 cm area of upper inner arm skin. Throughout the roughly 25-week study period, patients were also given weekly therapeutic DPC doses on the scalp. Patch testing was performed on the upper back with Finn chambers containing 0.01% DPC, and the patch tests were scored after 6 days according to International Contact Dermatitis Research Group standards. The patient cohort, mostly female, included alopecia areata with under or over 50% scalp involvement, alopecia totalis and alopecia universalis. Libraries were pooled for sequencing, and variation in per-sample TCR yields was attributed mainly to small differences in library volumes within the pool. Peripheral blood TCR repertoire changes were tracked in vivo in alopecia patients during primary and secondary sensitization to the hapten diphenylcyclopropenone (DPC). Patient blood was sampled pre-sensitization (week 0) and at 2, 6 and about 24 weeks after DPC sensitization. For TCR sequencing, blood came from 25 to 35 alopecia patients at anywhere from one to four time points (pre-sensitization, 2, 6 and 24 weeks).

What the study reported, not specific to this receptor: Patch test score correlated positively with the number of PT1 expanded TCRs, reaching significance at thresholds 8, 16 and 32 but not at 4. Because all patients had alopecia, a presumed autoimmune disease, the immune response of the patients might differ from that of healthy individuals. The number of TCRs above 1 in 1000 frequency did not change with DPC sensitization; there was no evidence of global repertoire structure alterations. Expanded TCRs formed significantly more large CDR3 similarity clusters than pre-sensitization or healthy control sets, consistent with antigen-driven responses. After repeated subsampling, changes were observed in the strength of the expansion versus patch-test correlation and in the threshold at which the correlation became significant.

The library was built by means of RACE. This sample was sequenced with a NextSeq 500. During library preparation, unique molecular identifiers were attached to individual cDNA molecules so that TCRs could be counted quantitatively and reproducibly. Both TCR alpha and TCR beta chains were sequenced from each blood RNA sample. The original methods were these. Samples had a median of roughly 98,000 TCRs, with a range from roughly 20,000 to 690,600. The Decombinator software suite was used to annotate V, J and CDR3 in the TCR reads. For PS versus PT1 abundance plots, all samples were subsampled to the same number of TCRs (28,000). TCRs were defined as expanded if absent before sensitization and observed at least eight times at the 2-week time point. The public reads were quality trimmed at Q25 with fastp and then assembled into clones with MiXCR by TCRdb, keeping productive beta chains. Every entry covers one CDR3 protein and lists the most common genes and DNA from its rows. The authors' filters were not applied to this entry. The sample has tens of thousands of distinct CDR3 sequences on record, approximately 10% of them singletons. Clones ranked in the top ten supply around 6.3% of the sample.

Trimming costs V 4 bases and J 2 bases, and their ends lie 11 bases apart. The germline V gene (reference sequence) specifies SEHNR as CDR1 and FQNEAQ as CDR2. Measured from the cysteine to the phenylalanine, the CDR3 is 15 residues long. Here the CDR3 DNA is all that survives: 45 bases in frame from base 1. The time point label corresponds to: pre-sensitization, week 0. Sample treatment or condition, as interpreted from the label and publication: therapeutic diphenylcyclopropenone sensitization with weekly scalp DPC. Blood at each patch-test visit was drawn before the patch test was applied. Eligible patients were aged 18 to 70, diagnosed with alopecia, deemed suitable for DPC therapy, and excluded if pregnant. Total RNA was isolated from unfractionated whole blood collected in Tempus Blood RNA tubes.

The material sequenced was whole blood, taken in connection with sensitization to the hapten diphenylcyclopropenone (DPC). The chain is made from TRBV7-9 and TRBJ1-4, with TRBD1 as a weak D call on 6 bases. The clonotype comes from a man in his thirties or forties with alopecia areata. Some clones in this sample may be carry-over from other donors' samples. DNA sequence: TGTGCCAGCAGCTCCATCGGGGGCACTAATGAAAAACTGTTTTTT. It specifies CASSSIGGTNEKLFF.